Below are 9 T cell receptor beta chains sequenced from a single sample in a study of T cell clonality in common variable immunodeficiency. Overall study findings and caveats: Common variable immunodeficiency TCR beta sequences reportedly had fewer deletions and N-nucleotide insertions.

For these TCRs, the target antigens are not known. Measured with immunoSEQ multiplex PCR; TCRdb has only the in-frame clones, and not every one. Recorded here are 25,000 to 30,000 clones, with no singletons, and the ten leading clones hold 3.1%. Material for sequencing was peripheral blood mononuclear cells. All receptors derive from a human donor with common variable immunodeficiency.

The sample holds a few counts of this clone. The CDR3 extends 3 residues past the end of the read, so its final part is completed from the germline J gene. This chain links TRBV5-1 with TRBJ2-7, with D perhaps TRBD2 (5 bases). The germline CDR1 and CDR2 sequences are SGHRS and YFSETQ. This CDR3 region has 16 residues. V lost 3 bases and J lost 6, with 22 bases in between. The CDR3 bases that were read are TGCGCCAGCAGCTCTAGAGTGGGCGCTAGCTGGTCCGAG. It translates to CASSSRVGASWSE. The whole CDR3 is CASSSRVGASWSEQYF.

This clone was recorded at least ten times. The read ends 3 residues early relative to the CDR3; the germline J gene fills the gap. This chain joins TRBV9 and TRBJ2-5, with TRBD2 matching over 8 bases. The CDR3 covers 15 residues. V was pared by 3 bases and J by 4 bases, with 8 bases of the junction left unmatched. Per germline, CDR1 SGDLS and CDR2 YYNGEE. The DNA read from the CDR3 is TGTGCCAGCAGCGGTTACGGGGGGGCCAGAGAGACC. This translates into CASSGYGGARET. The whole CDR3 region reads CASSGYGGARETQYF.

The sample holds many counts of this clone. The read gets to within 3 residues of the CDR3 end, and the germline J gene fills in the rest. The rearrangement links TRBV5-1 to TRBJ1-6; D is perhaps TRBD1 (6 bases). The CDR3 extends over 15 amino acids. V dropped 0 bases and J dropped 12 bases, with 16 bases sitting between them. From germline, CDR1 is SGHRS and CDR2 YFSETQ. The sequenced part of the CDR3 DNA is TGCGCCAGCAGCTTGGCCGGGACAAGCGAAGAACCC. Amino acids: CASSLAGTSEEP. The full CDR3 protein reads CASSLAGTSEEPLHF.

Comments on this clone: The read comes to an end 3 residues before the CDR3 does, leaving the germline J gene to fill in the end. The rearrangement links TRBV18 to TRBJ2-3; D may be TRBD1 (5 bases). This CDR3 spans 15 amino acids. From germline, CDR1 is KGHSH and CDR2 LQKENI. Trimming stripped 1 base from V and 1 base from J, with 9 bases between. The CDR3: CASSPHPRGTDTQYF. The CDR3 DNA, read in part, is TGTGCCAGCTCACCACACCCCAGGGGCACAGATACG.

About this clone: The CDR3 is cut off 3 residues early in the read; its end comes from the germline J gene. V gene TRBV18 combines with J gene TRBJ2-7, with 7 nucleotides matching TRBD2. CDR1 KGHSH and CDR2 LQKENI come from the germline V gene. This CDR3 contains 14 residues. Trimming at V came to 3 bases and at J to 3 bases, leaving 5 bases not matched to a gene. CDR3 sequence reads: CASSPGLNGYEQYF. CDR3 bases read: TGTGCCAGCTCACCGGGACTAAATGGCTACGAG. Variable domain in full (rest from reference TRBV18 and TRBJ2-7): NAGVMQNPRHLVRRRGQEARLRCSPMKGHSHVYWYRQLPEEGLKFMVYLQKENIIDESGMPKERFSAEFPKEGPSILRIQQVVRGDSAAYFCASSPGLNGYEQYFGPGTRLTVT.

The sample holds a few counts of this clone. The read stops 3 residues short of the end of the CDR3; the missing end is completed from the germline J gene. The chain links TRBV19 to TRBJ1-2, with TRBD1 matching over 8 bases. V was pared by 6 bases and J by 2 bases, with 5 bases of the junction left unmatched. The CDR3 length is 14 residues. The V gene's germline CDR1 is LNHDA and CDR2 SQIVND (reference sequence). The CDR3 sequence is CASRSGQANYGYTF. The CDR3 DNA, read in part, is TGTGCCAGTAGATCGGGACAGGCCAACTATGGC. The entire variable domain, with the rest obtained from reference TRBV19 and TRBJ1-2, is as follows: DGGITQSPKYLFRKEGQNVTLSCEQNLNHDAMYWYRQDPGQGLRLIYYSQIVNDFQKGDIAEGYSVSREKKESFPLTVTSAQKNPTAFYLCASRSGQANYGYTFGSGTRLTVV.

This clone was seen more than once but under ten times. The CDR3 end is not reached by the read, which stops 3 residues before it; the germline J gene fills it in. This chain connects TRBV5-1 to TRBJ1-2; possibly TRBD1 for D (6 bases). Trimming left V 1 base short and J 5 bases short, with 21 bases between. The CDR3 spans 17 residues. Germline V gene data show CDR1 as SGHRS and CDR2 as YFSETQ. The chain's CDR3 is CASSLSPPEGVRYGYTF. The sequenced CDR3 bases are TGCGCCAGCAGCTTGTCCCCTCCAGAGGGGGTAAGGTATGGC.

This clone has only a few counts. The sequence runs out 3 residues before the end of the CDR3; the remainder is reconstructed from the germline J gene. This chain links TRBV19 with TRBJ2-7, with D perhaps matching TRBD2 (6 bases). The germline CDR1 and CDR2 sequences are LNHDA and SQIVND (reference sequence). This CDR3 is 13 amino acids long. Between the trimmed V and J ends, which lost 5 bases and 5 bases, there was a span of 13 bases. The CDR3 loop is CASSARRGHEQYF. Incomplete CDR3 DNA: TGTGCCAGTAGTGCCCGGCGGGGCCACGAG.

CDR3 DNA, as far as it was read: TGTGCCAGCAGCCCTAGGGGCTTCCAAGAGACC. Translating gives CASSPRGFQET. The entire CDR3 protein is CASSPRGFQETQYF. The rearrangement joins TRBV7-3 to TRBJ2-5; possible D gene TRBD1, 5 bases. Read coverage stops 3 residues before the CDR3 terminus; the germline J gene supplies the remainder. Trimming removed 5 bases from V and 1 base from J, with 11 bases in between. Germline V gene data show CDR1 as SGHTA and CDR2 as FQGTGA. The CDR3 is 14 residues long.